These T cell receptor beta chains were read from a single sample in a study of OX40 agonist ivuxolimab in advanced cancers. TCRdb's copy holds only in-frame clones and misses some; the assay was immunoSEQ multiplex PCR. The sample lists 72,000 or so clones; about 86% were seen once. Sequencing was performed on CD4+ or CD8+ T cells sorted from blood, taken in a trial of the OX40 agonist ivuxolimab. These TCRs come from an adult with an advanced solid tumor such as melanoma, head and neck, liver or kidney cancer. The CDR3 runs from the conserved cysteine through the conserved F or W. The D gene is left open where the match is weak. Not all rows give a size; the values are once, few, many and, for expanded clones, a class.

CDR3,DNA,J,V,D,size
CASRGQRQETQYF,TGTGCCAGTAGGGGACAGCGGCAAGAGACCCAGTACTTC,TRBJ2-5,TRBV19,TRBD1,-
CASSLTGGAGQETQYF,TGTGCCAGCAGCCTGACAGGGGGCGCGGGGCAAGAGACCCAGTACTTC,TRBJ2-5,TRBV5-6,TRBD1,-
CAWRDRRFYEQYF,TGTGCCTGGAGGGACCGGAGGTTTTACGAGCAGTACTTC,TRBJ2-7,TRBV30,-,-
CASSFLAGVENEQFF,TGTGCCAGCAGCTTTCTAGCGGGAGTTGAGAATGAGCAGTTCTTC,TRBJ2-1,TRBV7-2,TRBD2,-
CASSIRDSYEQYF,TGTGCCAGTAGTATCAGGGATAGCTACGAGCAGTACTTC,TRBJ2-7,TRBV19,-,-
CASSFTRDYGYTF,TGCGCCAGCAGCTTTACCAGGGACTATGGCTACACCTTC,TRBJ1-2,TRBV5-1,-,-
CASSQGQGSEKLFF,TGTGCCAGCAGCCAAGGACAGGGGAGCGAAAAACTGTTTTTT,TRBJ1-4,TRBV4-2,TRBD1,-
CASSQDRYSGNTIYF,TGCGCCAGCAGCCAAGACCGTTACTCTGGAAACACCATATATTTT,TRBJ1-3,TRBV4-3,-,-
CASSLVHEQYF,TGTGCCAGCAGCTTAGTCCACGAGCAGTACTTC,TRBJ2-7,TRBV7-2,-,-
CSAGQYEQFF,TGCAGTGCTGGACAATATGAGCAGTTCTTC,TRBJ2-1,TRBV20-1,-,once
CASKWPGTDTQYF,TGTGCCAGTAAATGGCCCGGCACAGATACGCAGTATTTT,TRBJ2-3,TRBV27,-,-
CASSYQFRQGEAFF,TGTGCCAGCAGTTACCAGTTTAGGCAGGGAGAAGCTTTCTTT,TRBJ1-1,TRBV6-5,-,-
CASSPRTNTEAFF,TGTGCCAGCAGCCCCAGGACCAACACTGAAGCTTTCTTT,TRBJ1-1,TRBV7-9,-,once
CASSLGGTGNTIYF,TGTGCCAGCAGTTTGGGGGGAACTGGAAACACCATATATTTT,TRBJ1-3,TRBV28,-,-
CASSHLAGEETQYF,TGTGCCAGCAGTCACCTCGCAGGGGAAGAGACCCAGTACTTC,TRBJ2-5,TRBV6-6,-,-
CASSYQGGGYGYTF,TGTGCCAGCAGCTATCAAGGGGGAGGCTATGGCTACACCTTC,TRBJ1-2,TRBV9,-,-
CASRPQGNEKLFF,TGTGCCAGCAGACCCCAGGGTAATGAAAAACTGTTTTTT,TRBJ1-4,TRBV6-5,-,-
CASSFRATGRSETQYF,TGTGCCAGCAGTTTTAGGGCGACAGGGAGGTCGGAGACCCAGTACTTC,TRBJ2-5,TRBV28,-,-
CASSYSTSSYEQYF,TGTGCCAGCAGTTACTCGACTAGCTCCTACGAGCAGTACTTC,TRBJ2-7,TRBV27,-,-
CASSHGGTGQGETQYF,TGTGCCAGCAGCCACGGAGGGACAGGGCAGGGAGAGACCCAGTACTTC,TRBJ2-5,TRBV11-3,TRBD1,-
CASSQGDGLAGHNEQFF,TGTGCCAGCTCTCAAGGAGACGGACTAGCGGGACACAATGAGCAGTTCTTC,TRBJ2-1,TRBV18,TRBD2,-
CASSPTSGNTEEQFF,TGTGCCAGCAGTCCGACTAGCGGGAATACGGAAGAGCAGTTCTTC,TRBJ2-1,TRBV2,TRBD2,-
CASSWGQGGLYEQYF,TGCGCCAGCAGCTGGGGACAGGGGGGTTTATACGAGCAGTACTTC,TRBJ2-7,TRBV5-1,TRBD1,few
CASSLRTGGTVNTEAFF,TGTGCCAGCAGCCTACGGACAGGGGGCACCGTGAACACTGAAGCTTTCTTT,TRBJ1-1,TRBV7-8,TRBD1,-
CASSFAVGLAVETQYF,TGTGCCAGCAGCTTTGCGGTGGGACTAGCGGTGGAGACCCAGTACTTC,TRBJ2-5,TRBV7-9,TRBD2,-
CASSRFGGETQYF,TGTGCCAGCAGCCGGTTTGGGGGAGAGACCCAGTACTTC,TRBJ2-5,TRBV11-3,-,-
CASSSERMYNQETQYF,TGTGCCAGCAGTTCTGAGCGAATGTACAACCAAGAGACCCAGTACTTC,TRBJ2-5,TRBV2,-,-
CASSGQANYGYTF,TGTGCCAGCAGCGGACAGGCTAACTATGGCTACACCTTC,TRBJ1-2,TRBV9,-,-
CASSLGSGPYNEQFF,TGCGCCAGCAGCTTGGGGTCGGGACCCTACAATGAGCAGTTCTTC,TRBJ2-1,TRBV5-1,-,-
CASSLGTGGFEKLFF,TGTGCCAGCAGCTTAGGGACAGGGGGTTTTGAAAAACTGTTTTTT,TRBJ1-4,TRBV7-8,TRBD1,-